The T cell receptor (beta chain) described here comes from a study of control samples from healthy donors and cancer patients. Trimming removed 5 bases at V and 4 bases at J, with 9 bases between. The CDR3 is 13 amino acids. This clone was observed a single time. The assay was immunoSEQ multiplex PCR, and TCRdb's table has in-frame clones only and misses some. The sample lists more than 25,000 clones, less than 95% occurring once. Sequenced: blood. The gene calls are TRBV12-3 or TRBV12-4 and TRBJ1-3, with D possibly TRBD1 on 5 matching bases. The sequence was obtained from a man aged 55 to 69 in good health. In DNA form, the CDR3 reads TGTGCCAGCAGTAAGACAGTGGGAAACACCATATATTTT. It yields the protein CASSKTVGNTIYF.